The source of this T cell receptor (beta chain) is a study of blood T cell repertoires in COVID-19. Germline V lookup: CDR1 LGHDT, CDR2 YNNKEL (reference sequence). Trimming cost V 4 bases and J 4 bases; bases outside gene matches: 13. The CDR3 contains 18 residues. Participant ages covered roughly 18 to 89 years across 25 or so US areas. Produced via immunoSEQ multiplex PCR; TCRdb's table is partial and in-frame only. The sample contains 200,000 to 250,000 clones, around nine tenths of which appear only once. The receptor's source is a woman under 40 who had been exposed to COVID-19. Input material: PBMCs or T cells enriched from blood (not recorded which). The genes are TRBV3-1 (or the pseudogene TRBV3-2) and TRBJ2-1; 10 nucleotides align to TRBD2. The CDR3 sequence is CASSRLAGGPSPYNEQFF. The DNA of the CDR3 is TGTGCCAGCAGCCGACTAGCGGGCGGCCCATCGCCTTACAATGAGCAGTTCTTC.